This T cell receptor (beta chain) comes out of a study of blood T cell repertoires in COVID-19. This clone occurred once. Clones were read by immunoSEQ multiplex PCR, and TCRdb kept only the in-frame ones, dropping some. The profile shows 150,000 to 200,000 clones, 80% to 85% of them singletons. CDR3 length: 15 amino acids. Deletions cut 7 bases from V and 3 bases from J, with 13 bases between. Germline V CDR1 and CDR2: MNHEY, SVGAGI. The sequenced material came from peripheral blood. The sequence was collected from a human donor with acute or convalescent COVID-19. The donor label of this sample is uncertain. This chain joins TRBV6-5 and TRBJ2-6, with D tentatively TRBD2 (5 bases). CDR3 sequence (DNA): TGTGCCAGCACTGCGAGGGCGGGTGGGGCCAACGTCCTGACTTTC. Translating gives CASTARAGGANVLTF.